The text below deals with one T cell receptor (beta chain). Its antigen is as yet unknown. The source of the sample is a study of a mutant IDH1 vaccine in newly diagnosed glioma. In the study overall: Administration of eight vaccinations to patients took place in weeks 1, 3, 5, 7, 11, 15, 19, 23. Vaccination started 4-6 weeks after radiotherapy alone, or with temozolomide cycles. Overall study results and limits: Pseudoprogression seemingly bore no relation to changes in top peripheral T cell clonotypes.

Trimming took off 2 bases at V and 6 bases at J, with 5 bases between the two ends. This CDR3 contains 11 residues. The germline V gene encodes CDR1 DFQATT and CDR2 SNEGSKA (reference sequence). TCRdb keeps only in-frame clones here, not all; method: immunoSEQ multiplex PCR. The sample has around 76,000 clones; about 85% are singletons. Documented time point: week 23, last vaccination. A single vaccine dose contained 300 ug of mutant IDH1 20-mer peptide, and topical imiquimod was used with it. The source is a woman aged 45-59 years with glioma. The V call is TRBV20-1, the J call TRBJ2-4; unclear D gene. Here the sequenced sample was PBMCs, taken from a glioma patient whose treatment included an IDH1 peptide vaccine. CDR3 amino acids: CSARLINIQYF. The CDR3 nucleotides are TGCAGTGCTAGACTAATAAACATTCAGTACTTC.